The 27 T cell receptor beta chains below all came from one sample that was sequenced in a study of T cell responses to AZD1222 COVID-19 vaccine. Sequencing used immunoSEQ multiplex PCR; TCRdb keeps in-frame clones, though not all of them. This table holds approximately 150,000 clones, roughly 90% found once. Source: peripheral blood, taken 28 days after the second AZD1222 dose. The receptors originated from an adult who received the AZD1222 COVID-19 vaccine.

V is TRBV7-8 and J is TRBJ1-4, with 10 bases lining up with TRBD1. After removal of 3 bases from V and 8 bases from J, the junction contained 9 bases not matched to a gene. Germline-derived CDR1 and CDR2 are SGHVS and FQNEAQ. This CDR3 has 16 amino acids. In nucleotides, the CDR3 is TGTGCCAGCAGCTTTGGAAGACAGGGGGCGGGAGAAAAACTGTTTTTT. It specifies CASSFGRQGAGEKLFF.

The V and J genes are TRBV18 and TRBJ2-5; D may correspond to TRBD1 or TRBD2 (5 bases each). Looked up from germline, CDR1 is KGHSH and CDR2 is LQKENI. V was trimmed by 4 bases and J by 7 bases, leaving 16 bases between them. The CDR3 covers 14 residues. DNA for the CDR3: TGTGCCAGCTCACGCCTCCGGGGCGTGGGGACCCAGTACTTC. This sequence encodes CASSRLRGVGTQYF.

The chain's CDR3 is CASSPGRDGLGTQYF. The CDR3 nucleotides are TGTGCCAGCTCACCCGGCAGGGACGGCCTAGGGACCCAGTACTTC. This chain joins TRBV18 and TRBJ2-5; D is tentatively TRBD1 or TRBD2 (5 bases each). CDR1 and CDR2 from the germline V gene are KGHSH and LQKENI. CDR3 length equals 15 residues. Trimming shortened V by 3 bases and J by 7 bases, and 18 bases separated the two germline ends. Based on the CDR3 plus reference TRBV18 and TRBJ2-5, the full variable domain is NAGVMQNPRHLVRRRGQEARLRCSPMKGHSHVYWYRQLPEEGLKFMVYLQKENIIDESGMPKERFSAEFPKEGPSILRIQQVVRGDSAAYFCASSPGRDGLGTQYFGPGTRLLVL.

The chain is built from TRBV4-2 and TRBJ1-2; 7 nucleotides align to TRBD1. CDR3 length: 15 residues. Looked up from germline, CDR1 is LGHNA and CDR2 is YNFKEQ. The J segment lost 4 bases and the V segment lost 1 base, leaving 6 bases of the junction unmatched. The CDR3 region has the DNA TGTGCCAGCAGCCAAGGAGGGACAGACCCCTATGGCTACACCTTC. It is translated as CASSQGGTDPYGYTF.

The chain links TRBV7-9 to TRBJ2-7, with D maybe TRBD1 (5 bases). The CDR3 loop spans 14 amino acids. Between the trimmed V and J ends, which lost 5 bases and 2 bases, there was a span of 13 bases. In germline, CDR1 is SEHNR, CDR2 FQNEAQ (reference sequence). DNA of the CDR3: TGTGCCAGCAGCCGAACTTCACAGGCCTACGAGCAGTACTTC. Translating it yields CASSRTSQAYEQYF.

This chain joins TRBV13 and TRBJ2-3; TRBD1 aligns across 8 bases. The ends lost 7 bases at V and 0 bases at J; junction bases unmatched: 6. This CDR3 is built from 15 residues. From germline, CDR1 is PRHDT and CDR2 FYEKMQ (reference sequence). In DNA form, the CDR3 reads TGTGCCAGCACCAGACAGGGGCCTAGCACAGATACGCAGTATTTT. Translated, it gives CASTRQGPSTDTQYF.

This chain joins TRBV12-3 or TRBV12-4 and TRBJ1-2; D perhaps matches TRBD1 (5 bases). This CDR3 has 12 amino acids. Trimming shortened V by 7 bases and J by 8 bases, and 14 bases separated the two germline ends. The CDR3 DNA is TGTGCCAGCATGGGCAGGGTCTTCGGCTACACCTTC. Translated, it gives CASMGRVFGYTF.

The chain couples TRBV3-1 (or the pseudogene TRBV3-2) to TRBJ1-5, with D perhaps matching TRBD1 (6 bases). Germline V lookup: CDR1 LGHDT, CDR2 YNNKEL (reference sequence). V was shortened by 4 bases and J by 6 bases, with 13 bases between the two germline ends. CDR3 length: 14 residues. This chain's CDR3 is CASSPGTRGQPQHF. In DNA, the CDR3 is TGTGCCAGCAGCCCCGGGACCAGGGGTCAGCCCCAGCATTTT.

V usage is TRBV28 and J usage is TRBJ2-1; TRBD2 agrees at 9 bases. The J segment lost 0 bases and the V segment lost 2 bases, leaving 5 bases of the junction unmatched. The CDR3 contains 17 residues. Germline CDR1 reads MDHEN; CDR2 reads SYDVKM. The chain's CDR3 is CASSLASGVGSYNEQFF. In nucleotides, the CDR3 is TGTGCCAGCAGTTTAGCTAGCGGGGTAGGCTCCTACAATGAGCAGTTCTTC.

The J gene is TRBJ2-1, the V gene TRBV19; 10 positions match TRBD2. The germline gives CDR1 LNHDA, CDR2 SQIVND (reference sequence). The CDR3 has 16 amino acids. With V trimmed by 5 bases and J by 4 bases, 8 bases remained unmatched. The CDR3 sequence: CASSPVAGGGYNEQFF. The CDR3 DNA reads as TGTGCCAGTAGTCCGGTAGCGGGAGGAGGGTACAATGAGCAGTTCTTC.

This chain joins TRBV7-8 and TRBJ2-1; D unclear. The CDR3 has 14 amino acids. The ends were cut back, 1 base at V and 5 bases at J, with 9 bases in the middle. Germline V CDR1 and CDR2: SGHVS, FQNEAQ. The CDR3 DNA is TGTGCCAGCAGCTTAGTCTTCCAGAACAATGAGCAGTTCTTC. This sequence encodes CASSLVFQNNEQFF.

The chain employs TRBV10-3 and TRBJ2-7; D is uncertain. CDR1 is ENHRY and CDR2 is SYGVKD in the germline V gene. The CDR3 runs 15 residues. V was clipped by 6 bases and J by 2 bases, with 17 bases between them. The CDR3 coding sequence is TGTGCCATCAGATCAGATAACTTGGAACCCTACGAGCAGTACTTC. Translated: CAIRSDNLEPYEQYF.

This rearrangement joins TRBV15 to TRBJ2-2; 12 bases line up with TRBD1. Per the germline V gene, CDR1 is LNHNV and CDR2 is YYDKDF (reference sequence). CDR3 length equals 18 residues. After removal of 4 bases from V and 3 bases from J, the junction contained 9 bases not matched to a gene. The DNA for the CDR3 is TGTGCCACCAGCAAGAGGGGACAGGGGGCAAAGGACACCGGGGAGCTGTTTTTT. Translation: CATSKRGQGAKDTGELFF. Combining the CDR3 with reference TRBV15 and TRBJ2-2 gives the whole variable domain DAMVIQNPRYQVTQFGKPVTLSCSQTLNHNVMYWYQQKSSQAPKLLFHYYDKDFNNEADTPDNFQSRRPNTSFCFLDIRSPGLGDTAMYLCATSKRGQGAKDTGELFFGEGSRLTVL.

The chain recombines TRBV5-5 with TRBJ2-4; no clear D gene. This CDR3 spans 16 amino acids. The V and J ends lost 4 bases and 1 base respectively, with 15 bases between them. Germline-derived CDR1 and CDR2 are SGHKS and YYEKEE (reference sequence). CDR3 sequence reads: CASSTGPYPAKNIQYF. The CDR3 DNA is TGTGCCAGCAGCACCGGACCGTACCCTGCCAAAAACATTCAGTACTTC.

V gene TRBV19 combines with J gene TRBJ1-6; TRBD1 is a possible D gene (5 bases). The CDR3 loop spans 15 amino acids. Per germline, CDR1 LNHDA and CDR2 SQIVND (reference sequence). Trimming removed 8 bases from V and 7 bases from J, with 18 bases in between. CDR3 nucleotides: TGTGCCAGTTCGTTCATGGGGACGGAAAATTCACCCCTCCACTTT. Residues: CASSFMGTENSPLHF.

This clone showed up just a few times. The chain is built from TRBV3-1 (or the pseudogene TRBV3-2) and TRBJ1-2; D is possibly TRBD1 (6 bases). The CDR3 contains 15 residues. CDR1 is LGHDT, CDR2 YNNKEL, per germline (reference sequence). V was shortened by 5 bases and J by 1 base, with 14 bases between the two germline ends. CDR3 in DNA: TGTGCCAGCAGCGTCCGGACAGCACTTAACTATGGCTACACCTTC. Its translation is CASSVRTALNYGYTF.

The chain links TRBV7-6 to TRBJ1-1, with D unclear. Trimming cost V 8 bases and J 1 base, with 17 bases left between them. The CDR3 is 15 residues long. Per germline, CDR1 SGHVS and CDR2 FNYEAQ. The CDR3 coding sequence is TGTGCCAGCCGCGTAAGCCTGGCACCGAACACTGAAGCTTTCTTT. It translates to CASRVSLAPNTEAFF.

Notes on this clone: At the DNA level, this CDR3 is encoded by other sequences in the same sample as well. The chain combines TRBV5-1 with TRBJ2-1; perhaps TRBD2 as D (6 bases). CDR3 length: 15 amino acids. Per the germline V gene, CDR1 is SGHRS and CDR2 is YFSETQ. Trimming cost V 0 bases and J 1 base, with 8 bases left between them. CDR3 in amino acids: CASSLDSGSYNEQFF. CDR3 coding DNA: TGCGCCAGCAGCTTGGATAGCGGTTCCTACAATGAGCAGTTCTTC.

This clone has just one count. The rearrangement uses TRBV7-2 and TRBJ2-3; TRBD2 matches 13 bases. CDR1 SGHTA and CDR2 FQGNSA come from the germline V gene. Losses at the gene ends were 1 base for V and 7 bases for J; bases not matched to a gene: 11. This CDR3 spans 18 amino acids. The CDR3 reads CASSLGPRGLAGPYTQYF. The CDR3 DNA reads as TGTGCCAGCAGCTTAGGCCCTCGGGGACTAGCGGGGCCATATACGCAGTATTTT.

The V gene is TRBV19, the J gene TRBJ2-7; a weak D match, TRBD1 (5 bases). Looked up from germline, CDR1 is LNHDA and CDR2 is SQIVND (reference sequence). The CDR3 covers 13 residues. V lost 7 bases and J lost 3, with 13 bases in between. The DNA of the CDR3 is TGTGCCAGTAAACCGACAGAGAACTACGAGCAGTACTTC. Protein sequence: CASKPTENYEQYF.

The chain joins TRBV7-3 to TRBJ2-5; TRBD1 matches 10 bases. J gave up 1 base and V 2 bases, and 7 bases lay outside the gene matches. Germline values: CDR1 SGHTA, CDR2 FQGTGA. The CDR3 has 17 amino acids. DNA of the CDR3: TGTGCCAGCAGCTTACTTGGCCGGGACAGGGGCCAAGAGACCCAGTACTTC. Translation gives CASSLLGRDRGQETQYF.

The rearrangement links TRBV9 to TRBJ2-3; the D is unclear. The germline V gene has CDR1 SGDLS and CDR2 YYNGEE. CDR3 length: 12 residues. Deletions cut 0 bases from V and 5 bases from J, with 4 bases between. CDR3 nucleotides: TGTGCCAGCAGCGTAGATCAAGATACGCAGTATTTT. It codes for CASSVDQDTQYF. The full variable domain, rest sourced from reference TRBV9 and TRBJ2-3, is DSGVTQTPKHLITATGQRVTLRCSPRSGDLSVYWYQQSLDQGLQFLIQYYNGEERAKGNILERFSAQQFPDLHSELNLSSLELGDSALYFCASSVDQDTQYFGPGTRLTVL.

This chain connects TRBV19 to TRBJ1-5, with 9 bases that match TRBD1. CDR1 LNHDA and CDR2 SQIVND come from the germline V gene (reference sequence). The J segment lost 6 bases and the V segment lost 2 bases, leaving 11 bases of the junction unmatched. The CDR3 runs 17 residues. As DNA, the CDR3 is TGTGCCAGTAGTATAATTGTGGGACAGGGAGGGTTTCAGCCCCAGCATTTT. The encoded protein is CASSIIVGQGGFQPQHF.

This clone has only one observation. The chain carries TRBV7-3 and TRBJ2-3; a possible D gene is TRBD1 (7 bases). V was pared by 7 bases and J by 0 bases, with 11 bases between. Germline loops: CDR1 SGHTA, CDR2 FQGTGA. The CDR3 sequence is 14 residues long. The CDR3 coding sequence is TGTGCCAGCAAGGAGGGGGCTAGCACAGATACGCAGTATTTT. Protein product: CASKEGASTDTQYF.

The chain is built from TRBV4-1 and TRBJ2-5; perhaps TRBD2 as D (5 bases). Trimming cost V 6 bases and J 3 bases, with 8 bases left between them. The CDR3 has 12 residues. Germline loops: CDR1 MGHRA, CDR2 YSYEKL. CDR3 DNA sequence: TGCGCCAGCAGGAGGGCCGAAGAGACCCAGTACTTC. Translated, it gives CASRRAEETQYF.

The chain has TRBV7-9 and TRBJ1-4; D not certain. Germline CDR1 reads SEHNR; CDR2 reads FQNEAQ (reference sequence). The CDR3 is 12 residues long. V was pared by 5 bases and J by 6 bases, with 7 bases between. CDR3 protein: CASSPGHEKLFF. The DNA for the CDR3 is TGTGCCAGCAGCCCCGGACATGAAAAACTGTTTTTT.

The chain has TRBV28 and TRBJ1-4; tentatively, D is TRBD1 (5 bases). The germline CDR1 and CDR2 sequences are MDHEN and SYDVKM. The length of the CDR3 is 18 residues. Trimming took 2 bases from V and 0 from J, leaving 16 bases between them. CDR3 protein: CASSLRGKSYATNEKLFF. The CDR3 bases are TGTGCCAGCAGTTTACGGGGGAAAAGCTACGCAACTAATGAAAAACTGTTTTTT.